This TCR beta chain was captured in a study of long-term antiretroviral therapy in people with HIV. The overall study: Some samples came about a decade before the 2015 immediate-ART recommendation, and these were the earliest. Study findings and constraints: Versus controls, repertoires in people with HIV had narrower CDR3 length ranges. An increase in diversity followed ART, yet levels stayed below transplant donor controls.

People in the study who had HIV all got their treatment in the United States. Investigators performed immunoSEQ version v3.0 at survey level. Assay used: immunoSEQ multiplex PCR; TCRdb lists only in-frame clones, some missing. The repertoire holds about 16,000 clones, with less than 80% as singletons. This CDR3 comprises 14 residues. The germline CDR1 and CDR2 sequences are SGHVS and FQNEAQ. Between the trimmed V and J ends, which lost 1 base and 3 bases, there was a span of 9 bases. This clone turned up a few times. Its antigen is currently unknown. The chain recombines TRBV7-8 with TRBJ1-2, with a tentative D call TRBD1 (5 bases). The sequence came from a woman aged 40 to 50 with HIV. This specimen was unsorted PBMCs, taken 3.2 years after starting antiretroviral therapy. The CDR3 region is CASSLEGRDYGYTF. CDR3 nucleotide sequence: TGTGCCAGCAGCTTAGAGGGCAGGGACTATGGCTACACCTTC.